The 22 T cell receptor beta chains in this list originate from one sample, sequenced in a study of neurological immune-mediated disorders. MiXCR, applied by TCRdb to the 5' RACE reads, yields one record per CDR3 protein. The profile covers 40,000 to 50,000 distinct CDR3 sequences, with more than 2% appearing a single time and 9% to 15% taken by the ten largest. Specimen: PBMCs. These receptor sequences come from a man aged 25 to 40 with multiple sclerosis.

This clonotype has a count of ten or more. J is TRBJ1-1 and V is TRBV5-4; D gene ambiguous. Germline V lookup: CDR1 SGHNT, CDR2 YYREEE (reference sequence). The CDR3 runs 14 residues. V gave up 4 bases and J gave up 6 bases, with 16 bases separating them. CDR3 bases: TGTGCCAGCAGCGACATGGACCTAGGACCTGAAGCTTTCTTT. Encoded protein: CASSDMDLGPEAFF.

In this sample, this clonotype turned up many times. The CDR3, as DNA: TGTGCCATCAGAAAGCGGGAGCTGGAGGAGCAGTACTTC. This encodes CAIRKRELEEQYF. The chain recombines TRBV10-3 with TRBJ2-7; 8 nucleotides line up with TRBD2. V lost 6 bases, J lost 7 bases, and 8 bases stayed unmatched. Germline CDR1 reads ENHRY; CDR2 reads SYGVKD. CDR3 length equals 13 residues.

This clonotype was detected many times. The chain uses TRBV7-2 and TRBJ2-7, with 14 bases lining up with TRBD2. The V gene end was trimmed by 6 bases and the J gene end by 7 bases; junction bases not matched to a gene: 8. Germline values: CDR1 SGHTA, CDR2 FQGNSA. This CDR3 is built from 15 residues. CDR3 nucleotides: TGTGCCAGCAGGATAGGGGGACTAGCGGGAGAGGAGCAGTACTTC. Residues: CASRIGGLAGEEQYF.

This clonotype was counted many times. V usage is TRBV25-1 and J usage is TRBJ2-1, with 8 bases lining up with TRBD1. Germline V gene sequence: CDR1 MGHDK, CDR2 SYGVNS. The CDR3 totals 15 residues. V shed 6 bases and J 7 bases; nucleotides not matched to a gene: 11. The CDR3 DNA follows: TGTGCCAGCAGCGATAGGACAGGGATGAGGAATGAGCAGTTCTTC. Protein product: CASSDRTGMRNEQFF.

This clonotype was observed many times. This CDR3 fails to terminate in the conserved phenylalanine or tryptophan, so it likely reflects a read error. The chain joins TRBV7-9 to TRBJ2-3, with 7 bases identical to TRBD2. CDR3 size: 15 residues. V was pared by 1 base and J by 4 bases, with 5 bases of the junction left unmatched. From germline, CDR1 is SEHNR and CDR2 FQNEAQ (reference sequence). The DNA of the CDR3 is TGTGCCAGCAGCTTAGTGACTAGCCGCTCAGATACGCAGTATAAT. It codes for CASSLVTSRSDTQYN.

This clonotype was recorded many times. The chain links TRBV20-1 to TRBJ2-1; tentatively, D is TRBD1 or TRBD2 (6 bases each). CDR3 length equals 17 residues. Per the germline V gene, CDR1 is DFQATT and CDR2 is SNEGSKA (reference sequence). V lost 3 bases and J lost 0, with 18 bases in between. The CDR3 loop is CSASPGAELSSYNEQFF. The CDR3 DNA sequence: TGCAGTGCTAGTCCGGGGGCCGAATTGAGCTCCTACAATGAGCAGTTCTTC.

In this sample, this clonotype turned up many times. V and J are TRBV20-1 and TRBJ2-5, with D tentatively TRBD1 (6 bases). This CDR3 has 17 amino acids. Germline CDR1 and CDR2: DFQATT and SNEGSKA (reference sequence). The V and J ends lost 5 bases and 2 bases respectively, with 24 bases between them. The CDR3 coding sequence is TGCAGTGCTGTACAGGGCGGTGCAGGGTGGGGTCAAGAGACCCAGTACTTC. It translates to CSAVQGGAGWGQETQYF.

This clonotype was found many times. The chain combines TRBV7-2 with TRBJ1-1; D is uncertain. The germline gives CDR1 SGHTA, CDR2 FQGNSA. The V gene lost 1 base and the J gene lost 0 bases, with 9 bases spanning the gap. This CDR3 spans 15 amino acids. The CDR3 reads CASSLDGSLNTEAFF. The CDR3 nucleotides are TGTGCCAGCAGCTTAGATGGCAGTCTGAACACTGAAGCTTTCTTT.

In this sample, this clonotype turned up many times. The V call is TRBV4-1, the J call TRBJ1-4; perhaps TRBD1 as D (5 bases). The CDR3 covers 15 residues. Looked up from germline, CDR1 is MGHRA and CDR2 is YSYEKL. Deletions cut 4 bases from V and 6 bases from J, with 15 bases between. This CDR3 reads CASSLAGRADEKLFF. CDR3 sequence (DNA): TGCGCCAGCAGCCTAGCAGGGAGGGCGGATGAAAAACTGTTTTTT.

The sample holds many counts of this clonotype. The CDR3 DNA sequence: TGCAGTGCTACCTGGGGCGGCACAGATACGCAGTATTTT. Its translation is CSATWGGTDTQYF. The rearrangement joins TRBV20-1 to TRBJ2-3; D possibly corresponds to TRBD1 (5 bases). Germline CDR1 is DFQATT and CDR2 is SNEGSKA (reference sequence). V was pared by 4 bases and J by 1 base, with 9 bases between. The CDR3 covers 13 residues.

This clonotype was found many times. The chain is built from TRBV5-6 and TRBJ2-1; D is unclear. Trimming shortened V by 0 bases and J by 1 base, and 11 bases separated the two germline ends. Germline CDR1 is SGHDT and CDR2 is YYEEEE. This CDR3 region has 16 residues. Here the CDR3 reads CASSLVRAASYNEQFF. The CDR3 bases are TGTGCCAGCAGCTTGGTTAGGGCGGCATCCTACAATGAGCAGTTCTTC.

This clonotype was counted many times. This chain joins TRBV7-6 and TRBJ1-5, with a possible D match to TRBD1 (5 bases). From germline, CDR1 is SGHVS and CDR2 FNYEAQ. Trimming stripped 2 bases from V and 10 bases from J, with 18 bases between. This CDR3 has 15 amino acids. In DNA, the CDR3 is TGTGCCAGCAGCTTAAGCAAGGGGAACGGGGGTCCCCAGCATTTT. Translating it yields CASSLSKGNGGPQHF.

The rearrangement joins TRBV20-1 to TRBJ2-7; TRBD2 matches 9 bases. This CDR3 spans 15 amino acids. The germline gives CDR1 DFQATT, CDR2 SNEGSKA (reference sequence). With 1 base clipped from V and 2 bases from J, the junction kept 6 bases outside the gene matches. CDR3 in amino acids: CSARVPGGRAYEQYF. CDR3 nucleotides: TGCAGTGCTAGAGTTCCCGGCGGGAGGGCCTACGAGCAGTACTTC.

The table lists this clonotype with many counts. The chain carries TRBV5-1 and TRBJ2-1; 8 bases are shared with TRBD2. With V trimmed by 0 bases and J by 7 bases, 3 bases remained unmatched. The CDR3 has 14 amino acids. Germline V CDR1 and CDR2: SGHRS, YFSETQ. The CDR3 DNA sequence: TGCGCCAGCAGCTTGGGTAGCGGGGTGAATGAGCAGTTCTTC. Amino acid sequence: CASSLGSGVNEQFF.

This clonotype was found many times. The rearrangement uses TRBV7-2 and TRBJ2-1; 14 bases line up with TRBD2. The ends lost 5 bases at V and 7 bases at J; junction bases unmatched: 7. Germline-derived CDR1 and CDR2 are SGHTA and FQGNSA. The CDR3 contains 16 residues. The CDR3, as DNA: TGTGCCAGCAGCACCCGGACTAGCGGGAGGACTAATGAGCAGTTCTTC. This gives the protein CASSTRTSGRTNEQFF. The full variable domain, in which reference TRBV7-2 and TRBJ2-1 provide the parts outside the CDR3, is GAGVSQSPSNKVTEKGKDVELRCDPISGHTALYWYRQSLGQGLEFLIYFQGNSAPDKSGLPSDRFSAERTGGSVSTLTIQRTQQEDSAVYLCASSTRTSGRTNEQFFGPGTRLTVL.

There are many counts of this clonotype. V gene TRBV5-8 combines with J gene TRBJ1-2; possibly TRBD1 for D (6 bases). In germline, CDR1 is SGHTS, CDR2 YDEGEE. The V and J ends lost 3 bases and 14 bases respectively, with 8 bases between them. The CDR3 runs to 9 residues. CDR3 coding DNA: TGTGCCAGCAGCTCAGACAGGACCTTC. It is translated as CASSSDRTF.

This clonotype came up a few times. The V call is TRBV5-1, the J call TRBJ2-5, with 9 bases aligning to TRBD2. Trimming removed 5 bases from V and 2 bases from J; junction bases left unmatched: 4. CDR3 size: 14 residues. Germline CDR1 is SGHRS and CDR2 is YFSETQ. In nucleotides, the CDR3 is TGCGCCAGCAGTAGAGCGGGGGGACAAGAGACCCAGTACTTC. Encoded protein: CASSRAGGQETQYF.

This chain connects TRBV20-1 to TRBJ2-7, with D maybe TRBD2 (5 bases). The CDR3 is 15 residues long. V lost 1 base, J lost 7 bases, and 20 bases lay in between. Germline assignment: CDR1 DFQATT and CDR2 SNEGSKA (reference sequence). The CDR3 spells CSARGRTESGLEQYF. The CDR3 bases are TGCAGTGCTAGAGGCAGGACTGAATCCGGCTTAGAGCAGTACTTC.

Ten or more counts support this clonotype. At one end, the junction sequence differs from germline, possibly due to a read error. The V gene is TRBV2, the J gene TRBJ2-7; D unclear. Germline CDR1 and CDR2: SNHLY and FYNNEI. The CDR3 contains 13 residues. CDR3 nucleotides: TGTGCCAGCAGTGAAGCGGGCCAGGCATTTTCGGGCTTC. It specifies CASSEAGQAFSGF.

This clonotype came up many times. In nucleotides, the CDR3 is TGTGCCAGCAGCCTAGGGCCTGGGAACGAGCAGTACTTC. It codes for CASSLGPGNEQYF. The chain uses TRBV7-2 and TRBJ2-7; no definite D call. Per germline, CDR1 SGHTA and CDR2 FQGNSA. The V gene lost 5 bases and the J gene lost 5 bases, with 13 bases spanning the gap. The CDR3 runs to 13 residues.

This clonotype was counted many times. The chain recombines TRBV9 with TRBJ1-4, with 7 bases identical to TRBD1. V was clipped by 4 bases and J by 0 bases; unmatched bases: 9. Germline assignment: CDR1 SGDLS and CDR2 YYNGEE. CDR3 length: 17 amino acids. The CDR3 here is CASSTWTGQATNEKLFF. The CDR3 DNA sequence: TGTGCCAGCAGCACTTGGACAGGCCAGGCAACTAATGAAAAACTGTTTTTT.

This clonotype has a count of ten or more. The chain combines TRBV20-1 with TRBJ2-7; TRBD1 is a possible D gene (5 bases). The CDR3 totals 15 residues. Germline values: CDR1 DFQATT, CDR2 SNEGSKA (reference sequence). Trimming took 0 bases from V and 6 from J, leaving 18 bases between them. The DNA of the CDR3 is TGCAGTGCTAGAGATGGCGGCAGGGTAGACGGCGAGCAGTACTTC. This encodes CSARDGGRVDGEQYF.